This record covers a single TCR beta chain. What it recognizes is unknown. Germline is not matched at one junction end, which may reflect a read error. The method was immunoSEQ multiplex PCR; TCRdb's version includes in-frame clones alone and lacks a portion of them. The sample consists of 39,000 or so clones, about 80% of them appearing once. CDR1 is LNHDA, CDR2 SQIVND, per germline (reference sequence). The CDR3 is 13 residues long. The data were taken from a study of a mutant IDH1 vaccine in newly diagnosed glioma. The wider study: Eight vaccinations were given in weeks 1, 3, 5, 7, 11, 15, 19 and 23. Initiation of the vaccine course occurred 4-6 weeks after radiotherapy alone, or alongside temozolomide cycles. Previous treatment comprised radiotherapy, temozolomide, or both, mostly both. Treated patients were roughly 60% male, roughly 40% female, mean age about 41 years.

The time point was: week 5, during vaccination. Vaccination comprised doses that each held 300 ug of mutant IDH1 20-mer peptide, plus topical imiquimod. This material consisted of PBMCs, taken from a glioma patient whose treatment included an IDH1 peptide vaccine. This receptor was obtained from a man aged 35 to 55 with glioma. This chain uses TRBV19 with TRBJ2-5; 10 nucleotides align to TRBD2. The CDR3 DNA reads TGTGCCGGTAGCGGGGGGCGTCAAGAGACCCAGTACTTC. Encoded protein: CAGSGGRQETQYF.